This TCR beta chain appears in the sequencing data of a study of T cell repertoires in cytomegalovirus infection. On the study more broadly: CMV epitopes in the study were HLA-C-restricted (recently identified) and HLA-B-restricted (well studied). Both a matching HLA type and CMV infection were indicated by public TCR beta signatures. General study results and limits: HLA-C-restricted, CMV-specific TCR beta clonotypes were dominant ex vivo. Totalled public TCR beta family frequency picked out people who carried CMV plus the relevant HLA.

MiXCR, run by TCRdb on the reads, gives a single entry per CDR3 protein. Found here are about 900,000 distinct CDR3 sequences, about a third of them singletons; the top ten hold roughly 13%. Worth noting for this clonotype: The target antigen is unknown.

CDR3 length: 14 amino acids. Trimming pared 4 bases from V and 4 bases from J, leaving 10 bases between. Germline assignment: CDR1 MGHRA and CDR2 YSYEKL. The V gene is TRBV4-1, the J gene TRBJ1-4; no clear D. The sequences come from cultured CD8+ T cells from PBMCs, collected from culture after CMV antigen stimulation. The origin of this receptor is a human donor in good health (CMV status not recorded). Some clones in this sample may be carry-over from other donors' samples. CDR3 region: CASSLQEFNEKLFF. The CDR3 DNA is TGCGCCAGCAGCCTGCAAGAGTTTAATGAAAAACTGTTTTTT.